These 25 T cell receptor beta chains share one sample of origin, sequenced in a study of T cells in localized non-small cell lung cancer. TCRdb keeps only in-frame clones here, not all; method: immunoSEQ multiplex PCR. Of roughly 26,000 clones listed, around 85% are singletons. The material was peripheral blood, obtained before any cancer treatment. These receptors originate from a female donor older than 55 with stage II squamous cell lung carcinoma.

This clone has more than one count but fewer than ten. The chain combines TRBV19 with TRBJ1-1, with D unresolved. This CDR3 comprises 13 residues. Germline assignment: CDR1 LNHDA and CDR2 SQIVND (reference sequence). Trimming left V 5 bases short and J 1 base short, with 8 bases between. CDR3 in DNA: TGTGCCAGTAGTGTCCGGGGGAACACTGAAGCTTTCTTT. Protein: CASSVRGNTEAFF.

CDR3 bases: TGTGCCAGCAGTTTATTCCGGGGGCCAAATAATTCACCCCTCCACTTT. Encoded protein: CASSLFRGPNNSPLHF. The chain recombines TRBV28 with TRBJ1-6; D possibly corresponds to TRBD1 (6 bases). The germline V gene encodes CDR1 MDHEN and CDR2 SYDVKM. The CDR3 loop spans 16 amino acids. The V gene lost 1 base and the J gene lost 5 bases, with 12 bases spanning the gap.

The chain is built from TRBV4-2 and TRBJ1-2, with 9 nucleotides matching TRBD1. Trimming removed 0 bases from V and 3 bases from J; junction bases left unmatched: 14. The germline gives CDR1 LGHNA, CDR2 YNFKEQ. This CDR3 contains 19 residues. This chain's CDR3 is CASSQERGGDREAHYGYTF. Written as DNA, the CDR3 is TGTGCCAGCAGCCAAGAACGGGGTGGGGACAGGGAAGCCCACTATGGCTACACCTTC.

The rearrangement uses TRBV2 and TRBJ2-7; D unresolved. Trimming removed 0 bases at V and 5 bases at J, with 8 bases between. This CDR3 is built from 13 residues. Looked up from germline, CDR1 is SNHLY and CDR2 is FYNNEI. The CDR3 reads CASSEAVGHEQYF. The CDR3 DNA sequence: TGTGCCAGCAGTGAAGCGGTTGGTCACGAGCAGTACTTC.

V gene TRBV30 combines with J gene TRBJ2-1; D is ambiguous. The CDR3 length is 12 residues. Between the trimmed V and J ends, which lost 4 bases and 2 bases, there was a span of 6 bases. Germline V CDR1 and CDR2: GTSNPN, SVGIG (reference sequence). CDR3 sequence (DNA): TGTGCCTGGAACGGAGCCTACAATGAGCAGTTCTTC. It codes for CAWNGAYNEQFF.

V is TRBV28 and J is TRBJ2-7, with D hard to call. The V end lost 2 bases, the J end lost 4 bases, and 15 bases lay between the germline ends. Germline lookup yields CDR1 MDHEN and CDR2 SYDVKM. This CDR3 has 15 amino acids. In nucleotides, the CDR3 is TGTGCCAGCAGTTTAGGCCTAGATACTTCGTACGAGCAGTACTTC. Translation: CASSLGLDTSYEQYF. The whole variable domain, remainder taken from reference TRBV28 and TRBJ2-7, is DVKVTQSSRYLVKRTGEKVFLECVQDMDHENMFWYRQDPGLGLRLIYFSYDVKMKEKGDIPEGYSVSREKKERFSLILESASTNQTSMYLCASSLGLDTSYEQYFGPGTRLTVT.

Comment on this clone: Other DNA sequences within the sample encode an identical CDR3. The J gene is TRBJ2-5, the V gene TRBV10-3; D not resolved. V gave up 3 bases and J gave up 1 base, with 9 bases separating them. The CDR3 spans 14 residues. The germline gives CDR1 ENHRY, CDR2 SYGVKD. CDR3 coding DNA: TGTGCCATCAGTGAAAGGGCGGTCCAAGAGACCCAGTACTTC. Amino acid sequence: CAISERAVQETQYF.

The rearrangement links TRBV6-6 to TRBJ2-1; D unclear. Trimming took 1 base from V and 12 from J, leaving 16 bases between them. This CDR3 has 14 amino acids. From germline, CDR1 is MNHNY and CDR2 SVGAGI (reference sequence). CDR3 amino acids: CASSYLDGPVVQFF. DNA for the CDR3: TGTGCCAGCAGTTACTTGGACGGTCCGGTTGTGCAGTTCTTC.

The rearrangement uses TRBV5-1 and TRBJ2-3; 9 bases are shared with TRBD2. V was pared by 4 bases and J by 2 bases, with 2 bases of the junction left unmatched. Per the germline V gene, CDR1 is SGHRS and CDR2 is YFSETQ. This CDR3 is 14 amino acids long. CDR3 DNA sequence: TGCGCCAGCAGCCGCGGGGGGGCCACAGATACGCAGTATTTT. Amino acid sequence: CASSRGGATDTQYF.

CDR3 region: CASSPGAKLAKNIQYF. The CDR3 DNA is TGTGCCAGCAGCCCCGGGGCCAAATTAGCCAAAAACATTCAGTACTTC. This chain uses TRBV7-9 with TRBJ2-4; D is perhaps TRBD1 or TRBD2 (5 bases each). CDR3 size: 16 residues. CDR1 and CDR2 (germline): SEHNR, FQNEAQ (reference sequence). V gave up 5 bases and J gave up 0 bases, with 14 bases separating them.

The chain joins TRBV6-1 to TRBJ1-1, with D possibly TRBD1 on 6 matching bases. There are 15 residues in the CDR3. CDR1 and CDR2 (germline): MNHNS, SASEGT. V lost 5 bases, J lost 1 base, and 14 bases lay in between. The CDR3 reads CASSRKGVPNTEAFF. CDR3 DNA: TGTGCCAGCAGTCGAAAGGGGGTACCGAACACTGAAGCTTTCTTT.

This chain joins TRBV11-2 and TRBJ1-1; D may be TRBD1 (5 bases). The CDR3 consists of 12 residues. Per the germline V gene, CDR1 is SGHAT and CDR2 is FQNNGV. Trimming left V 5 bases short and J 5 bases short, with 9 bases between. The chain's CDR3 is CASSPGETEAFF. The CDR3, as DNA: TGTGCCAGCAGCCCGGGGGAGACTGAAGCTTTCTTT.

The chain recombines TRBV28 with TRBJ1-4; no clear D. There are 15 residues in the CDR3. V was shortened by 3 bases and J by 0 bases, with 8 bases between the two germline ends. The germline V gene has CDR1 MDHEN and CDR2 SYDVKM. The CDR3 DNA sequence: TGTGCCAGCAGTTTTGCTGTCGCAACTAATGAAAAACTGTTTTTT. Protein: CASSFAVATNEKLFF. Filled out from reference TRBV28 and TRBJ1-4, the complete variable domain reads DVKVTQSSRYLVKRTGEKVFLECVQDMDHENMFWYRQDPGLGLRLIYFSYDVKMKEKGDIPEGYSVSREKKERFSLILESASTNQTSMYLCASSFAVATNEKLFFGSGTQLSVL.

The genes are TRBV6-1 and TRBJ1-2, with TRBD1 identical over 7 bases. After removal of 4 bases from V and 2 bases from J, the junction contained 10 bases not matched to a gene. Per germline, CDR1 MNHNS and CDR2 SASEGT. The CDR3 consists of 16 residues. The CDR3 DNA reads as TGTGCCAGCAGTGTAGACCCTGAACAGGGGAACTATGGCTACACCTTC. As protein: CASSVDPEQGNYGYTF.

The chain combines TRBV5-4 with TRBJ2-2; 9 bases are shared with TRBD2. Trimming cost V 3 bases and J 4 bases; bases outside gene matches: 7. Germline values: CDR1 SGHNT, CDR2 YYREEE (reference sequence). CDR3 length: 16 residues. The CDR3 loop is CASSSPSSGTTGELFF. The CDR3 bases are TGTGCCAGCAGCTCGCCTTCTAGCGGGACCACCGGGGAGCTGTTTTTT.

The J gene is TRBJ2-1, the V gene TRBV5-4; D remains unclear. The V gene's germline CDR1 is SGHNT and CDR2 YYREEE (reference sequence). The CDR3 sequence is 11 residues long. Trimming took off 3 bases at V and 2 bases at J, with 0 bases between the two ends. The CDR3 bases are TGTGCCAGCAGCTCCTACAATGAGCAGTTCTTC. Translated, it gives CASSSYNEQFF.

The rearrangement uses TRBV5-1 and TRBJ2-5; TRBD2 agrees at 11 bases. The CDR3 consists of 15 residues. V dropped 6 bases and J dropped 0; count of bases not matched to a gene: 4. The germline CDR1 and CDR2 sequences are SGHRS and YFSETQ. The CDR3 region is CASTFSGRDQETQYF. CDR3 nucleotide sequence: TGCGCCAGCACCTTTAGCGGGAGGGACCAAGAGACCCAGTACTTC.

This clone has only a few counts. V usage is TRBV5-6 and J usage is TRBJ1-1, with D perhaps matching TRBD1 (5 bases). V was pared by 2 bases and J by 5 bases, with 13 bases between. Germline V gene sequence: CDR1 SGHDT, CDR2 YYEEEE. This CDR3 contains 14 residues. In DNA, the CDR3 is TGTGCCAGCAGCTTACTGGGCAGGGAAACTGAAGCTTTCTTT. It codes for CASSLLGRETEAFF.

This clone is a singleton in its sample. The rearrangement uses TRBV19 and TRBJ1-2; 10 bases map to TRBD1. CDR1 and CDR2 (germline): LNHDA, SQIVND (reference sequence). The CDR3 consists of 15 residues. Unmatched junction bases numbered 16, after V lost 8 bases and J lost 10 bases. CDR3 bases: TGTGCCAGTGGACCCGGGACAGGGGCCTTCGTCGCCTACACCTTC. The encoded protein is CASGPGTGAFVAYTF.

This clone was picked up one time. The V call is TRBV29-1, the J call TRBJ2-5; 10 nucleotides match TRBD2. The CDR3 is 14 amino acids. CDR1 is SQVTM and CDR2 is ANQGSEA in the germline V gene. The V gene end was trimmed by 6 bases and the J gene end by 7 bases; junction bases not matched to a gene: 11. This CDR3 is CSVHASGGLRTQYF. The DNA for the CDR3 is TGCAGCGTACACGCTAGCGGGGGCCTTCGGACCCAGTACTTC.

The rearrangement joins TRBV7-2 to TRBJ2-7, with D hard to call. The V gene's germline CDR1 is SGHTA and CDR2 FQGNSA. V dropped 6 bases and J dropped 4 bases, with 13 bases sitting between them. This CDR3 region has 13 residues. CDR3 in amino acids: CASSPNPNYEQYF. The CDR3 bases are TGTGCCAGCAGTCCGAACCCCAATTACGAGCAGTACTTC. Full variable domain (remainder filled in from reference TRBV7-2 and TRBJ2-7): GAGVSQSPSNKVTEKGKDVELRCDPISGHTALYWYRQSLGQGLEFLIYFQGNSAPDKSGLPSDRFSAERTGGSVSTLTIQRTQQEDSAVYLCASSPNPNYEQYFGPGTRLTVT.

The chain carries TRBV10-2 and TRBJ1-5; 7 bases line up with TRBD1. V was pared by 9 bases and J by 5 bases, with 7 bases of the junction left unmatched. The CDR3 spans 13 residues. From germline, CDR1 is WSHSY and CDR2 SAAADI. CDR3 coding DNA: TGCGCCAGTACGACAGGGCCACATCAGCCCCAGCATTTT. Its protein product is CASTTGPHQPQHF.

V gene TRBV7-2 combines with J gene TRBJ1-6; no firm D call. This CDR3 comprises 14 residues. Germline CDR1 is SGHTA and CDR2 is FQGNSA. V dropped 4 bases and J dropped 7 bases, with 11 bases sitting between them. CDR3 nucleotides: TGTGCCAGCAGCTCCCCAGGCTGGAATTCACCCCTCCACTTT. Its translation is CASSSPGWNSPLHF.

The CDR3 region is CASSAAGATPLHF. The CDR3 nucleotides read TGTGCCAGCAGTGCAGCGGGGGCTACACCCCTCCACTTT. The chain employs TRBV2 and TRBJ1-6; the D gene is possibly TRBD1 (6 bases). This CDR3 spans 13 amino acids. V was trimmed by 4 bases and J by 11 bases, leaving 12 bases between them. The germline V gene encodes CDR1 SNHLY and CDR2 FYNNEI.

CDR3 sequence reads: CASSYSPLLNYNEQFF. In DNA, the CDR3 is TGTGCCAGCAGTTACTCGCCCTTACTAAATTACAATGAGCAGTTCTTC. This chain joins TRBV6-6 and TRBJ2-1; D unresolved. Germline V gene lookup returns CDR1 MNHNY and CDR2 SVGAGI (reference sequence). This CDR3 has 16 amino acids. V lost 0 bases and J 4 bases, leaving 13 bases between the germline ends.